The rows below give T cell receptor beta chains drawn from one sample of a study of shared clonotypes between healthy human individuals. Using immunoSEQ multiplex PCR, the repertoire was profiled, and TCRdb retains in-frame clones only, with some absent. In the table there are approximately 500,000 clones, around 79% of which are singletons. The sample comprised PBMCs. These receptors all stem from a woman in her forties in good health. Some clones in this sample may be carry-over from other donors' samples. Each CDR3 is given with its conserved first and last residue. Each record gives: J gene, D gene, clone size, V gene, CDR3 protein, CDR3 DNA. The D gene is left open where the match is weak. Clone size, where shown, is once, few, many, or a class for clones that have expanded.

>TRBJ2-7|TRBD2|few|TRBV18
CASSPWEGPYEQYF
TGTGCCAGCTCACCCTGGGAGGGCCCCTACGAGCAGTACTTC
>TRBJ1-4|.|.|TRBV9
CASSVGGRGNEKLFF
TGTGCCAGCAGCGTAGGGGGGCGAGGGAATGAAAAACTGTTTTTT
>TRBJ1-1|.|few|TRBV2
CASSEVYAAEAFF
TGTGCCAGCAGTGAAGTTTATGCCGCTGAAGCTTTCTTT
>TRBJ2-1|TRBD2|.|TRBV5-1
CASSLAGVAGVDEQFF
TGCGCCAGCAGCTTGGCCGGGGTAGCGGGCGTCGATGAGCAGTTCTTC
>TRBJ1-5|.|few|TRBV19
CASSTLGGQPQHF
TGTGCCAGTAGTACCTTGGGCGGTCAGCCCCAGCATTTT
>TRBJ2-1|TRBD2|.|TRBV28
CASNPSGGYSYNEQFF
TGTGCCAGCAACCCATCGGGGGGATATTCATACAATGAGCAGTTCTTC
>TRBJ2-1|TRBD2|.|TRBV4-1
CASSLRTRDNEQFF
TGCGCCAGCAGCCTACGGACTAGGGACAATGAGCAGTTCTTC
>TRBJ2-1|.|.|TRBV28
CASSKRGAGNEQFF
TGTGCCAGCAGCAAACGAGGGGCAGGCAATGAGCAGTTCTTC
>TRBJ1-1|.|.|TRBV6-6
CASSYARNTEAFF
TGTGCCAGCAGTTACGCCCGGAACACTGAAGCTTTCTTT
>TRBJ2-7|TRBD2|.|TRBV28
CASRIQRLAGYEQYF
TGTGCCAGCAGGATACAAAGACTAGCGGGATACGAGCAGTACTTC
>TRBJ2-7|.|.|TRBV28
CASSPSGTSFYEQYF
TGTGCCAGCAGTCCCTCCGGGACTTCATTCTACGAGCAGTACTTC
>TRBJ1-5|.|.|TRBV19
CASSTMGSGSPQHF
TGTGCCAGTAGTACTATGGGGTCGGGGTCGCCCCAGCATTTT
>TRBJ2-7|TRBD2|.|TRBV2
CASSAPPWTSGTYEQYF
TGTGCCAGCAGTGCCCCCCCTTGGACTAGCGGGACCTACGAGCAGTACTTC
>TRBJ2-5|TRBD2|.|TRBV9
CASSVTSGSEETQYF
TGTGCCAGCAGCGTCACTAGCGGGAGCGAAGAGACCCAGTACTTC
>TRBJ2-7|TRBD1|.|TRBV7-7
CASSSGQGGYEQYF
TGTGCCAGCAGCTCCGGACAGGGAGGTTACGAGCAGTACTTC
>TRBJ2-2|.|.|TRBV4-1
CASSQEPGWVAGELFF
TGCGCCAGCAGCCAAGAACCAGGATGGGTCGCCGGGGAGCTGTTTTTT
>TRBJ2-1|.|.|TRBV28
CASSLELGSYNEQFF
TGTGCCAGCAGTCTGGAACTGGGCTCCTACAATGAGCAGTTCTTC
>TRBJ2-2|TRBD2|.|TRBV9
CASSADPGLAGSGELFF
TGTGCCAGCAGCGCAGACCCGGGACTAGCGGGTTCCGGGGAGCTGTTTTTT
>TRBJ2-7|TRBD2|.|TRBV5-4
CASSLAGTSGRSDYEQYF
TGTGCCAGCAGCTTGGCCGGGACTAGCGGGAGATCCGATTACGAGCAGTACTTC
>TRBJ2-7|TRBD1|few|TRBV7-6
CASSQGQGPLLYEQYF
TGTGCCAGCAGCCAGGGACAGGGCCCACTTCTCTACGAGCAGTACTTC
>TRBJ2-1|TRBD2|.|TRBV11-2
CASSLGVAGGNEQFF
TGTGCCAGCAGCCTCGGGGTAGCGGGAGGTAATGAGCAGTTCTTC
>TRBJ2-3|TRBD2|.|TRBV9
CASSVAGASGGTDTQYF
TGTGCCAGCAGCGTAGCTGGGGCTAGCGGGGGCACAGATACGCAGTATTTT